The present T cell receptor beta chain was sequenced within a study of shared clonotypes between healthy human individuals. Study-level points and caveats: The diversity represented, both genetic and in exposure history, was limited by few donors.

Worth noting for this clone: Its antigen is unidentified.

CDR3 length: 16 amino acids. CDR1 is SGHTA and CDR2 is FQGTGA in the germline V gene. Trimming at V came to 5 bases and at J to 4 bases, leaving 11 bases not matched to a gene. Every subset's genomic DNA went evenly onto several immunoSEQ plates. TCRdb's copy holds only in-frame clones and misses some; the assay was immunoSEQ multiplex PCR. The sample shows 470,000 or so clones, 78% of them seen only once. This TCR was recovered from a woman aged 40 to 50 in good health. Some clones in this sample may be carry-over from other donors' samples. V gene TRBV7-3 combines with J gene TRBJ2-5, with 9 bases lining up with TRBD2. Sequenced: PBMCs. The CDR3 DNA is TGTGCCAGCAGCCCCGATCCGGGACTAGCCAGAGAGACCCAGTACTTC. Protein: CASSPDPGLARETQYF.